This T cell receptor (beta chain) came from a study of beta chain features in type 1 diabetes. General study points: There was no resolution here of whether HLA type influences TCRB rearrangement. Within each of all four CD4+ subsets, Type 1 diabetes patients had TCRB CDR3s that were moderately but significantly shorter. Researchers cautioned that cDNA sequencing could over-represent cells with high TCR expression.

Averaging roughly 110 mL, one heparinised blood draw was given by each donor. A few counts support this clone. Its antigen is not known. V was pared by 6 bases and J by 5 bases, with 10 bases of the junction left unmatched. There are 14 residues in the CDR3. The germline V gene has CDR1 MDHEN and CDR2 SYDVKM. Expressed TCRB transcripts were sequenced after all isolated RNA was converted to cDNA. The repertoire was sequenced with immunoSEQ multiplex PCR; TCRdb's copy has only in-frame clones and lacks some. Of some 290,000 clones in the sample, 14% were seen once. The receptor was isolated from a man younger than 45 with type 1 diabetes. The material sequenced was naive CD4+ T cells from blood. V usage is TRBV28 and J usage is TRBJ2-7; 7 bases are a match to TRBD2. CDR3 residues: CASSNGGRSDEQYF. The CDR3 region has the DNA TGTGCCAGCAGCAACGGCGGGAGAAGCGACGAGCAGTACTTC.